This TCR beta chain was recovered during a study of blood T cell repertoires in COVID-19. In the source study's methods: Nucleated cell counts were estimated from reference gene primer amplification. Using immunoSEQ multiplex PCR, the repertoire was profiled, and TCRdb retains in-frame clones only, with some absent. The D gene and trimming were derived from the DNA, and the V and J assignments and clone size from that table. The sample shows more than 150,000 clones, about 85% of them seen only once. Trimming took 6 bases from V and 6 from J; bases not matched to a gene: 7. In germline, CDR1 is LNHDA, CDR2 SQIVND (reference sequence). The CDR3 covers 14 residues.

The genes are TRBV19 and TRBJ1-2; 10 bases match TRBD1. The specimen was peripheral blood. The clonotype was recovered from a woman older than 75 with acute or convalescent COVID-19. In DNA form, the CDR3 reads TGTGCCAGTAGCGACCGAGGGACAGGGGATGGCTACACCTTC. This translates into CASSDRGTGDGYTF. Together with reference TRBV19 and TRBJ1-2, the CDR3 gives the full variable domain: DGGITQSPKYLFRKEGQNVTLSCEQNLNHDAMYWYRQDPGQGLRLIYYSQIVNDFQKGDIAEGYSVSREKKESFPLTVTSAQKNPTAFYLCASSDRGTGDGYTFGSGTRLTVV.